Listed here is a single TCR beta chain. This clonotype has at least ten counts. Its antigen is currently not known. No much larger clone exists at a distance of one base, and base qualities are not known. The sample's time point, from its label and the paper: pre-sensitization, week 0. What the treatment or condition label conveys for this sample: therapeutic diphenylcyclopropenone sensitization with weekly scalp DPC. Blood at each patch-test visit was drawn before the patch test was applied. Patients were considered eligible if aged 18 to 70, diagnosed with alopecia and deemed suitable for DPC therapy, and patients were excluded if pregnant. Total RNA was extracted from unfractionated whole blood collected in Tempus Blood RNA tubes. The germline V gene provides CDR1 MNHNS and CDR2 SASEGT. CDR3 length: 14 amino acids, cysteine to phenylalanine. Solely the CDR3 DNA is kept, with 42 bases framed from the first base. V loses 6 bases of germline sequence and J loses 0 bases, and the interval between the two ends is 10 bases.

These data come from a study of human T cells and chemical hapten exposure (dated by TCRdb to about 2021). Study-level background: For sensitization, 2% DPC in acetone was applied to a roughly 2 cm by roughly 2 cm area of upper inner arm skin. Libraries were pooled for sequencing, and variation in per-sample TCR yields was attributed mainly to small differences in library volumes within the pool. Nearly 30 alopecia patients gave blood for TCR sequencing at one to four time points (pre-sensitization, 2, 6 and 24 weeks). Patch testing on the upper back used Finn chambers containing 0.01% DPC, with scoring done after 6 days according to International Contact Dermatitis Research Group standards. Patients additionally received weekly therapeutic DPC doses to the scalp throughout the approximately 25-week study period. In alopecia patients, the study followed how the peripheral blood TCR repertoire changed in vivo over primary and secondary sensitization to diphenylcyclopropenone (DPC), a hapten. Patient blood was sampled pre-sensitization (week 0) and at 2, 6 and about 24 weeks after DPC sensitization. The patient cohort, mostly female, included alopecia areata with under or over 50% scalp involvement, alopecia totalis and alopecia universalis.

The research as a whole found: The number of TCRs above 1 in 1000 frequency did not change with DPC sensitization; there was no evidence of global repertoire structure alterations. Because every patient had alopecia, a presumed autoimmune disease, the patients' immune response might differ from that of healthy individuals. Patch test score correlated positively with the number of PT1 expanded TCRs, reaching significance at thresholds 8, 16 and 32 but not at 4. Expanded TCRs formed significantly more large CDR3 similarity clusters than pre-sensitization or healthy control sets, consistent with antigen-driven responses. Repeated subsampling changed both the strength of the expansion versus patch-test correlation and the threshold at which that correlation became significant.

Preparation of the library involved RACE. Sequencer: NextSeq 500. During library preparation, unique molecular identifiers were attached to individual cDNA molecules so that TCRs could be counted quantitatively and reproducibly. Each blood RNA sample was used to sequence both TCR alpha and TCR beta chains. The source study handled its data this way. The median number of TCRs per sample was 85,000 to 100,000, ranging from about 20,000 to 750,000. V, J and CDR3 annotation of the TCR reads was carried out using the Decombinator software suite. For the PS versus PT1 abundance plots, all samples were subsampled to the same number of TCRs (28,000). Expanded TCRs were defined as absent before sensitization and observed at least eight times at the 2-week time point. Using fastp trimming at Q25 and MiXCR clonotype assembly, TCRdb reanalyzed the public sequencing data and kept in-frame beta chains. For every CDR3 protein sequence, its rows merge into one entry that carries the most common genes and DNA. The V and J calls come from TCRdb's annotation, not from the publication. This sample holds fewer than 140,000 distinct CDR3 sequences; about 12% were observed only once. Around 1.5% of the sample is in the top ten clones.

The clonotype originates from a woman aged 45-60 years with alopecia areata. Some clones in this sample may be carry-over from other donors' samples. This specimen was whole blood, taken in connection with sensitization to the hapten diphenylcyclopropenone (DPC). The chain employs TRBV6-1 and TRBJ2-3; a tentative D call is TRBD1 (5 bases match). The CDR3 amino acid sequence is: CASSVSGSTDTQYF. The base sequence is TGTGCCAGCAGCGTTTCAGGGAGCACAGATACGCAGTATTTT.